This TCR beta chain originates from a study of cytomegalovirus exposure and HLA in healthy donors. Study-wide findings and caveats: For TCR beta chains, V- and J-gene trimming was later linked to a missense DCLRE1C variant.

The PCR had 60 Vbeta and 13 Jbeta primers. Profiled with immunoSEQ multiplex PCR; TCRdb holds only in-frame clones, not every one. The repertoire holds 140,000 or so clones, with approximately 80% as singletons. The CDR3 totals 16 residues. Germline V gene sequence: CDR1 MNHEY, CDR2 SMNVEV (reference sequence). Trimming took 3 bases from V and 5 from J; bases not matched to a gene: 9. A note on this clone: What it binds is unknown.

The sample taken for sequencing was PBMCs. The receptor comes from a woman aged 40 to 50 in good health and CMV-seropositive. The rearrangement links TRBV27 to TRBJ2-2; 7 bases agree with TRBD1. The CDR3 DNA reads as TGTGCCAGCAGTTTCCTTACCCTGGGACAGACCGGGGAGCTGTTTTTT. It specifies CASSFLTLGQTGELFF.